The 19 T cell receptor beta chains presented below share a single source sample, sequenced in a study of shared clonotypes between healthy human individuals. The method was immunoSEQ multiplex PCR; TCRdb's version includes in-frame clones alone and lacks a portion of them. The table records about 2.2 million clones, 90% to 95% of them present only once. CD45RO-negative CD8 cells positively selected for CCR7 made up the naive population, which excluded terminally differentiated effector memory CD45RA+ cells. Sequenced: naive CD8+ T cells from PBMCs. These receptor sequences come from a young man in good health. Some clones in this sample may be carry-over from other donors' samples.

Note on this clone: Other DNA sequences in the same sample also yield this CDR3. CDR3 residues: CASSLSAGGAYEQYF. CDR3 in DNA: TGTGCCAGCAGTTTATCAGCGGGCGGAGCCTACGAGCAGTACTTC. The chain carries TRBV27 and TRBJ2-7; D is perhaps TRBD2 (6 bases). The V end lost 0 bases, the J end lost 2 bases, and 11 bases lay between the germline ends. The CDR3 has 15 amino acids. Germline V CDR1 and CDR2: MNHEY, SMNVEV (reference sequence).

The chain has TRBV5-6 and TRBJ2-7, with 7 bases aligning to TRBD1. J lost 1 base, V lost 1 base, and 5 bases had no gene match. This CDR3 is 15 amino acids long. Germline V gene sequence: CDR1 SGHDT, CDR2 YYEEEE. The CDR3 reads CASSLLRGQSYEQYF. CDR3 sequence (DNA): TGTGCCAGCAGCTTGTTGAGGGGGCAATCCTACGAGCAGTACTTC.

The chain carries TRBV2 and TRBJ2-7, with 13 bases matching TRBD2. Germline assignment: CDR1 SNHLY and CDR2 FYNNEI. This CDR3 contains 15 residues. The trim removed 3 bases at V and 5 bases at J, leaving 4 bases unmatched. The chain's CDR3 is CASSDGLAGVHEQYF. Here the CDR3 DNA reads TGTGCCAGCAGTGACGGACTAGCGGGAGTCCACGAGCAGTACTTC.

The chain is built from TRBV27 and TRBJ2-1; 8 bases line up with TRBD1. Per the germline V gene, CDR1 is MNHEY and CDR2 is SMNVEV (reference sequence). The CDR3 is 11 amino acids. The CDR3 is CATQGAHEQFF. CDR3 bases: TGTGCAACTCAGGGGGCTCATGAGCAGTTCTTC.

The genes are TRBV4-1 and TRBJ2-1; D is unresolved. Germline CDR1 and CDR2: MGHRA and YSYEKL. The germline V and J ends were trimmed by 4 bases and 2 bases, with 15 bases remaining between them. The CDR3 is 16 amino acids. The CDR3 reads CASSPTDPRAYNEQFF. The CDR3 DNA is TGCGCCAGCAGCCCCACGGACCCCCGAGCCTACAATGAGCAGTTCTTC.

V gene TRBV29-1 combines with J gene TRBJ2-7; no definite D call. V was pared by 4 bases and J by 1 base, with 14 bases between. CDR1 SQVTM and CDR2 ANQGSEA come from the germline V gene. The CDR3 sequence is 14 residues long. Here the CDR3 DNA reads TGCAGCGTTGTATTCTTGGCCACATCCTACGAGCAGTACTTC. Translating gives CSVVFLATSYEQYF.

Here the CDR3 DNA reads TGTGCCATCAGTGACCCTATTCGGGGGGGTTCCTACGAGCAGTACTTC. Amino acid sequence: CAISDPIRGGSYEQYF. This sequence joins TRBV10-3 and TRBJ2-7; 8 bases match TRBD2. The trim removed 3 bases at V and 1 base at J, leaving 8 bases unmatched. Per the germline V gene, CDR1 is ENHRY and CDR2 is SYGVKD. This CDR3 has 16 residues.

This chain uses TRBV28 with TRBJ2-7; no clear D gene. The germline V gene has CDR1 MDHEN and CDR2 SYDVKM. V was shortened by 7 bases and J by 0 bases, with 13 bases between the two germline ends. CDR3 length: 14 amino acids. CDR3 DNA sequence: TGTGCCAGCAAGCCCACGACCAGCTCCTACGAGCAGTACTTC. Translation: CASKPTTSSYEQYF.

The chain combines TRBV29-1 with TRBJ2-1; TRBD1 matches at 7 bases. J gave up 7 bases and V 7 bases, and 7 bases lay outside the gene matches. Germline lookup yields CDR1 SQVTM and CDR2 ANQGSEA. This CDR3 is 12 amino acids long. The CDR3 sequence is CSATIQGNEQFF. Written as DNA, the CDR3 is TGCAGCGCCACTATACAGGGGAATGAGCAGTTCTTC.

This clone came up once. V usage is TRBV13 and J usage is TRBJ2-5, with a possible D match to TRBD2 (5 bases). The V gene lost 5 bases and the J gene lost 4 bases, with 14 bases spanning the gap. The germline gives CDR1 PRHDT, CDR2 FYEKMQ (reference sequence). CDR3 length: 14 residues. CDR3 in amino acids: CASSPEGGGETQYF. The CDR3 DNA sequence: TGTGCCAGCAGCCCCGAGGGTGGTGGAGAGACCCAGTACTTC.

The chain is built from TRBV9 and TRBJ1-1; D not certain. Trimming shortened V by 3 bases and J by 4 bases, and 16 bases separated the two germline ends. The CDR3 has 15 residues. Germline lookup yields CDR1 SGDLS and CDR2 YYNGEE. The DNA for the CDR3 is TGTGCCAGCAGCGCGGATTCTAGGTGGGCCACTGAAGCTTTCTTT. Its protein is CASSADSRWATEAFF.

CDR3 coding DNA: TGTGCCGTCCACCCTAGGACAGTTATCACCTACGAGCAGTACTTC. Its protein is CAVHPRTVITYEQYF. The chain employs TRBV28 and TRBJ2-7; TRBD1 might be the D (6 bases). In germline, CDR1 is MDHEN, CDR2 SYDVKM. V gave up 11 bases and J gave up 2 bases, with 22 bases separating them. CDR3 size: 15 residues.

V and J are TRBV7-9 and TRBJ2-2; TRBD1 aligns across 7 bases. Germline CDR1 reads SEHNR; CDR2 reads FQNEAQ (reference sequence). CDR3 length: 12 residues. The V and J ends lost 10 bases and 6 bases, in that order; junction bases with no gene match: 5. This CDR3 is CAKDRVPGELFF. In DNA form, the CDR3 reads TGTGCCAAAGACAGGGTCCCCGGGGAGCTGTTTTTT.

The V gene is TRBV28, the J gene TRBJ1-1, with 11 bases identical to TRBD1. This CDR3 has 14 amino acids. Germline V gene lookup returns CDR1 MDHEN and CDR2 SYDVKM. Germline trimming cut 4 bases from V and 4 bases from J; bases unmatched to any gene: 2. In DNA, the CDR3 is TGTGCCAGCAGTTACGGGACAGGGGGCACTGAAGCTTTCTTT. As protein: CASSYGTGGTEAFF.

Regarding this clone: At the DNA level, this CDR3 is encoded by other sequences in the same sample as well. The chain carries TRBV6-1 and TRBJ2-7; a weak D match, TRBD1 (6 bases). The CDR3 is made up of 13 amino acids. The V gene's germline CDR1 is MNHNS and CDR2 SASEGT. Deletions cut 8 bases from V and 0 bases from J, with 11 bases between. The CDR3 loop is CASRGQSSYEQYF. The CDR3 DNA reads TGTGCCAGCCGTGGACAGAGCTCCTACGAGCAGTACTTC.

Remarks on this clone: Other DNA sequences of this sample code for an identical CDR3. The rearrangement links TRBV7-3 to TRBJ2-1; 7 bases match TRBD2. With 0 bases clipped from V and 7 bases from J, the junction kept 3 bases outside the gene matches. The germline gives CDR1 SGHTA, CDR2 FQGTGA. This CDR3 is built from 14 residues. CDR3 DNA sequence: TGTGCCAGCAGCTTAACGCTGGGGGGGAATGAGCAGTTCTTC. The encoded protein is CASSLTLGGNEQFF.

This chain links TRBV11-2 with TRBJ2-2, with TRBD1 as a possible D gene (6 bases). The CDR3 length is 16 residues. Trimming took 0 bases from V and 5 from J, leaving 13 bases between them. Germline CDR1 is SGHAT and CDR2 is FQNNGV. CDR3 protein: CASSLDRQVWTGELFF. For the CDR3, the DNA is TGTGCCAGCAGCTTAGATCGACAGGTTTGGACCGGGGAGCTGTTTTTT.

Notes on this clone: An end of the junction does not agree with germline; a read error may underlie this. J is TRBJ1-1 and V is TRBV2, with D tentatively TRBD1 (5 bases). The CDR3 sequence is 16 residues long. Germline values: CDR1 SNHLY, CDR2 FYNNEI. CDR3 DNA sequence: TGTGCCAGCAGCGAAGGGACGGAGGGGTGGGGCACTGAAGCTTTCTTT. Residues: CASSEGTEGWGTEAFF. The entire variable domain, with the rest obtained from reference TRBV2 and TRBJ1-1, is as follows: EPEVTQTPSHQVTQMGQEVILRCVPISNHLYFYWYRQILGQKVEFLVSFYNNEISEKSEIFDDQFSVERPDGSNFTLKIRSTKLEDSAMYFCASSEGTEGWGTEAFFGQGTRLTVV.

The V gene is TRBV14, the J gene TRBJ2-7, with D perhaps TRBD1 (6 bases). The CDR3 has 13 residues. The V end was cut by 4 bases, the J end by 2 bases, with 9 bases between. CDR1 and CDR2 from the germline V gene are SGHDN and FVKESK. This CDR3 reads CASSRRTAYEQYF. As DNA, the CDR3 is TGTGCCAGCAGCCGGCGGACAGCCTACGAGCAGTACTTC.